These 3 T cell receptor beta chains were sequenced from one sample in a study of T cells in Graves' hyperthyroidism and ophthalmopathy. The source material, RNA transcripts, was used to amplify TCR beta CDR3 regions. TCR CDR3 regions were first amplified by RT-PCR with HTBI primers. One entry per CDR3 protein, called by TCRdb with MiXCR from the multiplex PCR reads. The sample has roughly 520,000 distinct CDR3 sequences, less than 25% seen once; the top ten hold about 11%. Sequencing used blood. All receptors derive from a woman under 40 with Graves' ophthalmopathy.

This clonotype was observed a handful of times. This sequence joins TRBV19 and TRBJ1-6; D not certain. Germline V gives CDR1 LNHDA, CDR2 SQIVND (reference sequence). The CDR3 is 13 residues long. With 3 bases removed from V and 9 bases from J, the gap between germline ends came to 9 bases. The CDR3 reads CASSIVDGSPLHF. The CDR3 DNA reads TGTGCCAGTAGTATCGTTGACGGTTCACCCCTCCACTTT. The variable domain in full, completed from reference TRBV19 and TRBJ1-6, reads DGGITQSPKYLFRKEGQNVTLSCEQNLNHDAMYWYRQDPGQGLRLIYYSQIVNDFQKGDIAEGYSVSREKKESFPLTVTSAQKNPTAFYLCASSIVDGSPLHFGNGTRLTVT.

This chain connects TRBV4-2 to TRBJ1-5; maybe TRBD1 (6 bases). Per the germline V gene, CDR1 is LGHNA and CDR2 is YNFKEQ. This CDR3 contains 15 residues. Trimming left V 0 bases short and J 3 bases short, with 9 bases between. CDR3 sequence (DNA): TGTGCCAGCAGCCAAGAAGGGACACTCAATCAGCCCCAGCATTTT. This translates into CASSQEGTLNQPQHF.

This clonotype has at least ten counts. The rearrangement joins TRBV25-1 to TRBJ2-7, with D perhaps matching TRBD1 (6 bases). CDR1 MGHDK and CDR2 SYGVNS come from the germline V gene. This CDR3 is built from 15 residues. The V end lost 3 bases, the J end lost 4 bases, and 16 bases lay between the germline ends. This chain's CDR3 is CASSDFTGQIYEQYF. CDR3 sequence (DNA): TGTGCCAGCAGTGATTTTACAGGACAGATATACGAGCAGTACTTC.